One sample yielded the 26 T cell receptor beta chains listed below, sequenced in a study of T-cell memory formation after mild COVID-19. One entry per CDR3 protein, called by TCRdb with MiXCR from the 5' RACE reads. The sample shows 310,000 or so distinct CDR3 sequences, 15% to 20% of them seen only once. The material sequenced was PBMCs or a T cell subset sorted from them (not recorded which). These receptors were obtained from a man younger than 35 who had mild COVID-19 (a few samples of this study predate the infection). Cell type and time point are not known.

This clonotype was recorded a few times. The chain is built from TRBV7-9 and TRBJ2-1; D is unclear. Looked up from germline, CDR1 is SEHNR and CDR2 is FQNEAQ (reference sequence). This CDR3 contains 10 residues. Trimming pared 6 bases from V and 7 bases from J, leaving 4 bases between. CDR3 DNA: TGTGCCAGCAGACAAAATGAGCAGTTCTTC. It yields the protein CASRQNEQFF. The variable domain in full, completed from reference TRBV7-9 and TRBJ2-1, reads DTGVSQNPRHKITKRGQNVTFRCDPISEHNRLYWYRQTLGQGPEFLTYFQNEAQLEKSRLLSDRFSAERPKGSFSTLEIQRTEQGDSAMYLCASRQNEQFFGPGTRLTVL.

This chain uses TRBV4-1 with TRBJ1-4; 10 positions agree with TRBD1. CDR1 and CDR2 from the germline V gene are MGHRA and YSYEKL. This CDR3 contains 16 residues. J was trimmed by 7 bases and V by 3 bases; bases with no gene match: 8. CDR3 nucleotide sequence: TGCGCCAGCAGCCAGGGGACAGGGGATCGGGGTGAAAAACTGTTTTTT. It is translated as CASSQGTGDRGEKLFF.

Many counts were recorded for this clonotype. The V gene is TRBV3-1, the J gene TRBJ2-3, with 8 bases matching TRBD2. V lost 4 bases, J lost 5 bases, and 8 bases stayed unmatched. CDR1 is LGHDT, CDR2 YNNKEL, per germline (reference sequence). The CDR3 runs 15 residues. The CDR3 nucleotides are TGTGCCAGCAGCCGGTCCCCGGGGGGGCAAGATACGCAGTATTTT. Translating gives CASSRSPGGQDTQYF.

Remarks on this clonotype: A much larger clone is a single base away; this may be a read error. This sequence joins TRBV9 and TRBJ2-7; TRBD1 matches at 8 bases. Germline loops: CDR1 SGDLS, CDR2 YYNGEE. V shed 4 bases and J 4 bases; nucleotides not matched to a gene: 7. The length of the CDR3 is 14 residues. The CDR3 nucleotides read TGTGCCAGCAGCCCCGGGACAGGTTTTTACGAGCAGTACTTC. This encodes CASSPGTGFYEQYF.

The gene calls are TRBV19 and TRBJ2-1; D remains unclear. Germline V gene data show CDR1 as LNHDA and CDR2 as SQIVND (reference sequence). The CDR3 is 15 amino acids. The V end lost 9 bases, the J end lost 6 bases, and 21 bases lay between the germline ends. This CDR3 is CASAQPVRNVNEQFF. CDR3 sequence (DNA): TGTGCCAGCGCCCAGCCCGTTCGGAATGTCAATGAGCAGTTCTTC.

This clonotype was detected many times. V is TRBV27 and J is TRBJ2-1; tentative D call: TRBD1 (6 bases). CDR1 is MNHEY and CDR2 is SMNVEV in the germline V gene (reference sequence). The CDR3 sequence is 14 residues long. Deletions cut 2 bases from V and 5 bases from J, with 10 bases between. CDR3 DNA: TGTGCCAGCAGTTTAATGACAGGCGACAATGAGCAGTTCTTC. This encodes CASSLMTGDNEQFF.

This clonotype appeared a few times. CDR3 DNA: TGCAGCGTTGAAGCAGGGGGCCGGACCGGGGAGCTGTTTTTT. Translating gives CSVEAGGRTGELFF. The rearrangement links TRBV29-1 to TRBJ2-2, with 8 bases identical to TRBD1. The V and J ends lost 1 base and 5 bases, in that order; junction bases with no gene match: 3. The CDR3 totals 14 residues. Germline V gene lookup returns CDR1 SQVTM and CDR2 ANQGSEA.

V is TRBV5-6 and J is TRBJ2-3, with D perhaps matching TRBD1 or TRBD2 (5 bases each). The CDR3 contains 14 residues. V was trimmed by 1 base and J by 4 bases, leaving 10 bases between them. Germline V gene sequence: CDR1 SGHDT, CDR2 YYEEEE. The CDR3 DNA follows: TGTGCCAGCAGCTTGAGGGGAGAGGCAGATACGCAGTATTTT. Its translation is CASSLRGEADTQYF.

The CDR3 nucleotides read TGCGCCAGCAGCCACGGGACAGGGAAGTACCGCAATCAGCCCCAGCATTTT. It translates to CASSHGTGKYRNQPQHF. The chain uses TRBV4-1 and TRBJ1-5; 9 positions agree with TRBD1. The germline CDR1 and CDR2 sequences are MGHRA and YSYEKL. J lost 2 bases, V lost 3 bases, and 8 bases had no gene match. The CDR3 has 17 residues.

This clonotype was detected many times. The rearrangement links TRBV5-1 to TRBJ2-7, with D perhaps matching TRBD1 (5 bases). The CDR3 is made up of 12 amino acids. Germline values: CDR1 SGHRS, CDR2 YFSETQ. Trimming left V 7 bases short and J 4 bases short, with 12 bases between. CDR3 loop: CASAAGNYEQYF. In DNA form, the CDR3 reads TGCGCCAGCGCAGCAGGGAATTACGAGCAGTACTTC.

This clonotype was recorded a few times. The V and J genes are TRBV6-5 and TRBJ2-3; 11 bases match TRBD2. Looked up from germline, CDR1 is MNHEY and CDR2 is SVGAGI. V dropped 6 bases and J dropped 1; count of bases not matched to a gene: 6. The CDR3 contains 16 residues. The CDR3 DNA follows: TGTGCCAGCAGACCGGGACTAGCGGCGGGCACAGATACGCAGTATTTT. This gives the protein CASRPGLAAGTDTQYF.

The V call is TRBV6-2 or TRBV6-3, the J call TRBJ2-1; 8 nucleotides agree with TRBD1. The CDR3 runs 15 residues. CDR1 is MNHEY, CDR2 SVGEGT, per germline. Losses at the gene ends were 7 bases for V and 2 bases for J; bases not matched to a gene: 7. The CDR3 protein is CASTPGGAAYNEQFF. The CDR3 DNA is TGTGCCAGCACCCCAGGGGGCGCCGCCTACAATGAGCAGTTCTTC.

The chain links TRBV5-1 to TRBJ2-3; 9 positions match TRBD1. The ends lost 6 bases at V and 6 bases at J; junction bases unmatched: 8. The CDR3 contains 14 residues. Germline V gene lookup returns CDR1 SGHRS and CDR2 YFSETQ. DNA of the CDR3: TGCGCCAGCAACTGGGACAGGGCTCAGGATACGCAGTATTTT. Its protein product is CASNWDRAQDTQYF.

This rearrangement joins TRBV20-1 to TRBJ2-7; D is perhaps TRBD1 (5 bases). The CDR3 extends over 13 amino acids. Germline assignment: CDR1 DFQATT and CDR2 SNEGSKA (reference sequence). Deletions cut 2 bases from V and 4 bases from J, with 12 bases between. CDR3 DNA sequence: TGCAGTGCTAGACCAGGGTGGGGATACGAGCAGTACTTC. The encoded protein is CSARPGWGYEQYF.

The chain employs TRBV4-3 and TRBJ1-2, with D possibly TRBD1 on 6 matching bases. The CDR3 consists of 15 residues. Germline lookup yields CDR1 LGHNA and CDR2 YSLEER. V lost 4 bases, J lost 8 bases, and 20 bases lay in between. The CDR3 DNA reads as TGCGCCAGCAGCCCTGAGGGGGGACTCGATGGAGGCTACACCTTC. This codes for CASSPEGGLDGGYTF.

The chain recombines TRBV3-1 with TRBJ2-3, with 9 bases identical to TRBD2. The CDR3 contains 17 residues. The germline CDR1 and CDR2 sequences are LGHDT and YNNKEL (reference sequence). With 4 bases clipped from V and 4 bases from J, the junction kept 12 bases outside the gene matches. CDR3 amino acids: CASSPPGWRGGSDTQYF. The CDR3 nucleotides are TGTGCCAGCAGCCCCCCCGGCTGGCGGGGGGGCTCAGATACGCAGTATTTT.

The chain links TRBV9 to TRBJ2-1; D may be TRBD1 (6 bases). The CDR3 is made up of 13 amino acids. Germline CDR1 reads SGDLS; CDR2 reads YYNGEE. V lost 3 bases and J lost 10, with 14 bases in between. The DNA for the CDR3 is TGTGCCAGCAGCGAGGGGGTAGAAGGAGAGCAGTTCTTC. The encoded protein is CASSEGVEGEQFF.

The chain employs TRBV7-3 and TRBJ2-1; TRBD2 aligns across 9 bases. The germline gives CDR1 SGHTA, CDR2 FQGTGA. V trimming: 1 base; J trimming: 10 bases; junction bases outside the gene matches: 11. The CDR3 has 16 residues. The CDR3 bases are TGTGCCAGCAGCTTAAGGGCCGGGACTAGCTATTACGAGCAGTTCTTC. This encodes CASSLRAGTSYYEQFF.

In this sample, this clonotype turned up many times. The rearrangement links TRBV5-1 to TRBJ2-2; perhaps TRBD2 as D (5 bases). Germline V gene data show CDR1 as SGHRS and CDR2 as YFSETQ. Trimming shortened V by 6 bases and J by 8 bases, and 17 bases separated the two germline ends. This CDR3 has 14 amino acids. CDR3 nucleotide sequence: TGCGCCAGCACCCACGCCCGGGGATCGGGGGAGCTGTTTTTT. Translation: CASTHARGSGELFF.

This clonotype occurred a few times. This chain joins TRBV2 and TRBJ1-1, with D unresolved. This CDR3 is built from 11 residues. V lost 8 bases to trimming and J lost 0 bases, with 4 bases between them. CDR1 and CDR2 from the germline V gene are SNHLY and FYNNEI. As DNA, the CDR3 is TGTGCCAGCTTGTTGAACACTGAAGCTTTCTTT. Translated, it gives CASLLNTEAFF.

The sample holds many counts of this clonotype. The DNA of the CDR3 is TGCAGTGCCGTACCACCCAGCTCTTCCTACGAGCAGTACGTC. This translates into CSAVPPSSSYEQYV. This rearrangement joins TRBV20-1 to TRBJ2-7; no reliable D call. Germline loops: CDR1 DFQATT, CDR2 SNEGSKA (reference sequence). Trimming stripped 6 bases from V and 1 base from J, with 16 bases between. CDR3 length equals 14 residues.

This clonotype turned up a few times. The genes are TRBV5-1 and TRBJ1-6; no clear D. The CDR3 totals 16 residues. The germline V gene encodes CDR1 SGHRS and CDR2 YFSETQ. With 0 bases removed from V and 6 bases from J, the gap between germline ends came to 13 bases. DNA for the CDR3: TGCGCCAGCAGCTTGGAGGTCAGCATGACTAATTCACCCCTCCACTTT. Protein: CASSLEVSMTNSPLHF.

This clonotype was detected a few times. The V gene is TRBV20-1, the J gene TRBJ2-5; possibly TRBD2 for D (7 bases). The CDR3 is 13 amino acids. Trimming cost V 5 bases and J 4 bases, with 14 bases left between them. The germline CDR1 and CDR2 sequences are DFQATT and SNEGSKA (reference sequence). The CDR3 loop is CSAYGGRGETQYF. In DNA, the CDR3 is TGCAGTGCTTACGGGGGGCGGGGAGAGACCCAGTACTTC.

The chain links TRBV7-2 to TRBJ1-2, with D unclear. Trimming shortened V by 5 bases and J by 7 bases, and 8 bases separated the two germline ends. CDR3 length: 11 residues. In germline, CDR1 is SGHTA, CDR2 FQGNSA. This CDR3 is CASSLGIGYTF. DNA for the CDR3: TGTGCCAGCAGCCTTGGGATTGGCTACACCTTC.

The CDR3 DNA reads TGCGCCAGCAGCCCAACCCTCCGGAACTCTGGAAACACCATATATTTT. Residues: CASSPTLRNSGNTIYF. J is TRBJ1-3 and V is TRBV4-3; no clear D gene. V lost 4 bases and J 0 bases, leaving 13 bases between the germline ends. CDR3 length: 16 residues. Germline V gene data show CDR1 as LGHNA and CDR2 as YSLEER.

This CDR3 reads CASSAEGQNYGYTF. The CDR3 coding sequence is TGTGCCAGCAGCGCCGAGGGACAGAACTATGGCTACACCTTC. The chain recombines TRBV9 with TRBJ1-2, with TRBD1 identical over 7 bases. The germline CDR1 and CDR2 sequences are SGDLS and YYNGEE. The CDR3 sequence is 14 residues long. V lost 3 bases, J lost 2 bases, and 4 bases stayed unmatched.